These 13 T cell receptor beta chains were sequenced from one sample in a study of T cells in Graves' hyperthyroidism and ophthalmopathy. Researchers amplified the TCR beta CDR3 regions from RNA transcripts. TCR CDR3 regions were first amplified by RT-PCR with HTBI primers. In TCRdb, the multiplex PCR reads were re-called with MiXCR into one record per CDR3 protein. This table has over 700,000 distinct CDR3 sequences, approximately 36% appearing once. Sequenced sample: blood. The receptors were gathered from a woman in her thirties or forties with Graves' hyperthyroidism.

The chain combines TRBV10-3 with TRBJ1-2; the D is unclear. The CDR3 covers 16 residues. V shed 6 bases and J shed 3 bases, with 20 bases lying between them. Germline V CDR1 and CDR2: ENHRY, SYGVKD. Here the CDR3 DNA reads TGTGCCATCAGCCGTCGAGCGGGAGGGTACCACTATGGCTACACCTTC. As protein: CAISRRAGGYHYGYTF.

The chain is built from TRBV10-1 and TRBJ1-3; 9 bases line up with TRBD1. Trimming at V came to 9 bases and at J to 0 bases, leaving 9 bases not matched to a gene. CDR1 is WNHNN and CDR2 is SYGVQD in the germline V gene (reference sequence). There are 16 residues in the CDR3. CDR3 coding DNA: TGCGCCAGGAGGGGACAGGGTTATATCTCTGGAAACACCATATATTTT. Translating gives CARRGQGYISGNTIYF.

This chain links TRBV7-2 with TRBJ2-5, with 8 bases identical to TRBD2. The J call could be wrong; TRBJ2-1 is a better fit for the DNA end. The CDR3 totals 15 residues. Germline CDR1 and CDR2: SGHTA and FQGNSA. The CDR3, as DNA: TGTGCCAGCAGCGTCGGGACTAGACGGGGGGATGAGCAGTTCTTC. Its protein product is CASSVGTRRGDEQFF.

V gene TRBV7-9 combines with J gene TRBJ1-2, with a weak D call TRBD1 (5 bases). Trimming took 6 bases from V and 9 from J, leaving 17 bases between them. This CDR3 spans 13 amino acids. Germline lookup yields CDR1 SEHNR and CDR2 FQNEAQ (reference sequence). The CDR3 DNA reads TGTGCCAGCAGGGACACGGGGAACAGTCGCTACACCTTC. It specifies CASRDTGNSRYTF.

This clonotype was recorded a few times. V usage is TRBV7-2 and J usage is TRBJ2-7, with TRBD2 identical over 7 bases. V shed 1 base and J 5 bases; nucleotides not matched to a gene: 8. CDR1 and CDR2 from the germline V gene are SGHTA and FQGNSA. The CDR3 has 15 amino acids. DNA of the CDR3: TGTGCCAGCAGCTTAGGGTGGCGGGAGTCCCACGAGCAGTACTTC. Encoded protein: CASSLGWRESHEQYF.

This clonotype was counted a few times. The rearrangement uses TRBV12-3 or TRBV12-4 and TRBJ2-1; 11 positions match TRBD1. CDR3 length: 16 residues. V trimming: 4 bases; J trimming: 4 bases; junction bases outside the gene matches: 6. CDR3: CASSWSGTGGYNEQFF. The CDR3 coding sequence is TGTGCCAGCAGTTGGTCCGGGACAGGGGGATACAATGAGCAGTTCTTC.

With regard to this clonotype: The junction does not match germline at one end; this may be a read error. The V call is TRBV7-9, the J call TRBJ2-5; 10 positions match TRBD2. The length of the CDR3 is 16 residues. The germline V gene encodes CDR1 SEHNR and CDR2 FQNEAQ (reference sequence). The CDR3 DNA reads TGCGCCAGCAGCCCACGGACTAGCGGAGGGGAGGAGACCCAGTACTTC. The encoded protein is CASSPRTSGGEETQYF.

This chain joins TRBV19 and TRBJ1-5, with D uncertain. Trimming took off 4 bases at V and 7 bases at J, with 20 bases between the two ends. This CDR3 has 16 amino acids. The germline gives CDR1 LNHDA, CDR2 SQIVND (reference sequence). This chain's CDR3 is CASSTNIGVRGQPQHF. In nucleotides, the CDR3 is TGTGCCAGTAGTACTAACATAGGCGTGCGCGGGCAGCCCCAGCATTTT.

Only a few counts were recorded for this clonotype. CDR3 amino acids: CASSSPPEYMGSPLHF. Here the CDR3 DNA reads TGTGCCAGCAGTTCTCCACCTGAATACATGGGGTCACCCCTCCACTTT. This rearrangement joins TRBV28 to TRBJ1-6; D call uncertain. CDR3 length: 16 amino acids. Trimming pared 4 bases from V and 10 bases from J, leaving 20 bases between. Germline V gene sequence: CDR1 MDHEN, CDR2 SYDVKM. Combining the CDR3 with reference TRBV28 and TRBJ1-6 gives the whole variable domain DVKVTQSSRYLVKRTGEKVFLECVQDMDHENMFWYRQDPGLGLRLIYFSYDVKMKEKGDIPEGYSVSREKKERFSLILESASTNQTSMYLCASSSPPEYMGSPLHFGNGTRLTVT.

V is TRBV7-9 and J is TRBJ2-7, with 9 bases aligning to TRBD1. The CDR3 is 21 residues long. The ends lost 5 bases at V and 3 bases at J; junction bases unmatched: 26. CDR1 is SEHNR and CDR2 is FQNEAQ in the germline V gene (reference sequence). For the CDR3, the DNA is TGTGCCAGCAGCCAACTCAAACAGGGGGCGATTAGTCGGGGAGCAAACTACGAGCAGTACTTC. It specifies CASSQLKQGAISRGANYEQYF.

This clonotype was detected a few times. V gene TRBV7-9 combines with J gene TRBJ2-3; D ambiguous. This CDR3 has 12 residues. Trimming took 3 bases from V and 6 from J, leaving 7 bases between them. Germline V gene sequence: CDR1 SEHNR, CDR2 FQNEAQ (reference sequence). The CDR3 DNA is TGTGCCAGCAGCTTCACGGGTGATACGCAGTATTTT. This translates into CASSFTGDTQYF.

This clonotype occurred many times. The V call is TRBV10-3, the J call TRBJ1-6, with D perhaps TRBD1 (6 bases). V was trimmed by 6 bases and J by 7 bases, leaving 25 bases between them. Per germline, CDR1 ENHRY and CDR2 SYGVKD. This CDR3 is 18 amino acids long. The chain's CDR3 is CAIRRRRSRTAGNSPLHF. The DNA of the CDR3 is TGTGCCATCAGGAGACGACGGTCACGGACAGCGGGGAATTCACCCCTCCACTTT.

The CDR3 nucleotides are TGTGCCAGCAGTTATTCGGAGAGCTCCTACGAGCAGTACTTC. This translates into CASSYSESSYEQYF. The gene calls are TRBV6-6 and TRBJ2-7; no definite D call. Per the germline V gene, CDR1 is MNHNY and CDR2 is SVGAGI (reference sequence). Trimming removed 3 bases at V and 0 bases at J, with 9 bases between. The CDR3 sequence is 14 residues long.